This entry describes one T cell receptor beta chain. The antigen it binds to is not known. No clone much larger than this one lies a single base away; base qualities are absent. This sample was included in a study of blood T cell repertoires in COVID-19 (TCRdb year 2020). Study-level background: Collaborator samples came from the United States, Italy and Spain and covered acute and convalescent phases of COVID-19. The prospective study material was composed of cDNA or gDNA derived from T cells, B-cell-depleted T cells, or PBMCs. The dataset comprised deeply sampled blood TCRbeta repertoires from subjects exposed to, actively infected with, or recovered from COVID-19. A freely available public database, intended as a resource for researchers studying the immune response to SARS-CoV-2, is where the repertoires were released. The samples were drawn from two sources: the first 160 participants of the ongoing ImmuneRACE study, and about 1,300 subjects contributed by 6 global collaborators. The sample metadata nearly always contained a de-identified subject ID, COVID-19 status, age in years and sex. HLA class I and class II types, where available, came from metadata supplied by the sample provider rather than from assay-based typing. Broad study findings and their caveats: The quantity of clinical and demographic metadata differed by source and by participant and was supplied without curation.

The germline V gene (reference sequence) specifies LNHDA as CDR1 and SQIVND as CDR2. CDR3 length: 14 amino acids, cysteine to phenylalanine. Only CDR3 DNA is held: 42 bases, read in frame from base 1. The germline V end is reduced by 2 bases and the J end by 6 bases; junction bases left unmatched: 4. One collaborating source in Seattle enrolled patients during active infection and followed them longitudinally through the course of disease. Whole blood was collected in K2EDTA tubes by collaborating institutions according to the institutions' own protocols. For TCRbeta analysis, collaborators shipped samples as frozen whole blood, isolated PBMCs, or DNA extracted from either of those sample types. TCRbeta CDR3 regions were amplified from genomic DNA using the immunoSEQ Assay, a bias-controlled multiplex PCR. The authors' pipeline ran thus. The number of nucleated cells in each sample was estimated by amplification of reference gene primers within the assay. To quantify the absolute abundance of each unique TCRbeta CDR3 rearrangement, sequence reads were collapsed and filtered. For each sample, productive Simpson clonality was calculated as the square root of Simpson's diversity index across productive rearrangements. This is the immuneACCESS table as TCRdb keeps it, with only in-frame sequences that have V and J called. A part of the clones is gone; compared with another copy, unresolved V genes explain less than half, and the rest is unexplained. The V and J calls and clone size are taken from that table; D and trimming were inferred from the DNA. The sample includes 400,000 or so clones, with about 90% observed a single time. The ten biggest clones cover less than 0.95% of the sample.

The receptor was derived from a man aged 18-30 years with COVID-19, enrolled during active disease. Recombination connected TRBV19 to TRBJ2-1; TRBD1 aligns with 7 central bases. The sample was peripheral blood. Read as DNA, the sequence is TGTGCCAGTAGTATACCGGGACAGCGCAATGAGCAGTTCTTC. This gives the protein CASSIPGQRNEQFF.